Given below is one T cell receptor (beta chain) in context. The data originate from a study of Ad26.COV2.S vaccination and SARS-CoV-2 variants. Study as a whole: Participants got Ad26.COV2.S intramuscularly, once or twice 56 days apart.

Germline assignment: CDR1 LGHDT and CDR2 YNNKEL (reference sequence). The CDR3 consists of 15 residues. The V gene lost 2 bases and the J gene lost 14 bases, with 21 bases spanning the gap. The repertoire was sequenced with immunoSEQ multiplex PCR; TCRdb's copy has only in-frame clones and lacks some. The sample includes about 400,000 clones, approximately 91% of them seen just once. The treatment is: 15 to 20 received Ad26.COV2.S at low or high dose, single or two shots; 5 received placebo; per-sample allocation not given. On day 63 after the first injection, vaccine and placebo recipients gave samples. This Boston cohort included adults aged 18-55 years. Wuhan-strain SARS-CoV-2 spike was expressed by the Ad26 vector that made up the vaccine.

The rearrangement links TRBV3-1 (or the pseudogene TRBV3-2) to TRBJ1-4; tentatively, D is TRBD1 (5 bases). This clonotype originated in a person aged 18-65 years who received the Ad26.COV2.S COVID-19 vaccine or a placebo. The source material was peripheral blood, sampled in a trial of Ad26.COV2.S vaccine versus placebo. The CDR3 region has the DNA TGTGCCAGCAGCCAAAAGGGGACCGAAACGGGTCGCCTGTTTTTT. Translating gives CASSQKGTETGRLFF.